Shown below are 30 T cell receptor beta chains from a single sample sequenced in a study of T cell responses to AZD1222 COVID-19 vaccine. This table comes from immunoSEQ multiplex PCR, and its TCRdb copy is limited to in-frame clones, with some not included. The sample lists roughly 130,000 clones, around 90% occurring once. Sequenced material: peripheral blood, taken 28 days after the second AZD1222 dose. The receptors stem from an adult who received the AZD1222 COVID-19 vaccine.

This clone was seen more than once but under ten times. The genes are TRBV10-3 and TRBJ2-7, with D hard to call. Germline CDR1 reads ENHRY; CDR2 reads SYGVKD. This CDR3 has 11 amino acids. Trimming removed 5 bases at V and 1 base at J, with 3 bases between. The CDR3 nucleotides read TGTGCCATCAGTCCGTCCTACGAGCAGTACTTC. Protein sequence: CAISPSYEQYF.

This rearrangement joins TRBV28 to TRBJ2-1; possibly TRBD2 for D (5 bases). Germline values: CDR1 MDHEN, CDR2 SYDVKM. V was pared by 3 bases and J by 7 bases, with 19 bases between. CDR3 length equals 16 residues. The CDR3 sequence: CASSFSSGGSFNEQFF. The CDR3 region has the DNA TGTGCCAGCAGTTTCTCCTCTGGCGGGTCATTTAATGAGCAGTTCTTC.

The V call is TRBV19, the J call TRBJ1-6; D is ambiguous. Trimming removed 6 bases from V and 4 bases from J, with 22 bases in between. The CDR3 consists of 18 residues. CDR1 is LNHDA and CDR2 is SQIVND in the germline V gene (reference sequence). The CDR3: CASRPPRLAAKYNSPLHF. CDR3 DNA sequence: TGTGCCAGTAGACCCCCCCGCTTGGCAGCTAAATATAATTCACCCCTCCACTTT.

The chain joins TRBV5-6 to TRBJ2-1, with 8 bases matching TRBD1. Germline V CDR1 and CDR2: SGHDT, YYEEEE. The CDR3 loop spans 15 amino acids. V trimming: 0 bases; J trimming: 2 bases; junction bases outside the gene matches: 1. CDR3 sequence: CASSLEQGAYNEQFF. The DNA of the CDR3 is TGTGCCAGCAGCTTGGAACAGGGGGCCTACAATGAGCAGTTCTTC. The full variable domain, its missing parts supplied by reference TRBV5-6 and TRBJ2-1, is DAGVTQSPTHLIKTRGQQVTLRCSPKSGHDTVSWYQQALGQGPQFIFQYYEEEERQRGNFPDRFSGHQFPNYSSELNVNALLLGDSALYLCASSLEQGAYNEQFFGPGTRLTVL.

The rearrangement uses TRBV20-1 and TRBJ2-1; TRBD2 matches 9 bases. With 3 bases clipped from V and 4 bases from J, the junction kept 7 bases outside the gene matches. Germline CDR1 is DFQATT and CDR2 is SNEGSKA (reference sequence). The CDR3 runs to 15 residues. The CDR3 nucleotides are TGCAGTGCTAGTCTAGCGGGGCCCTTTTACAATGAGCAGTTCTTC. It yields the protein CSASLAGPFYNEQFF.

J is TRBJ1-6 and V is TRBV19, with 8 bases identical to TRBD1. Losses at the gene ends were 4 bases for V and 10 bases for J; bases not matched to a gene: 9. From germline, CDR1 is LNHDA and CDR2 SQIVND (reference sequence). This CDR3 spans 15 amino acids. For the CDR3, the DNA is TGTGCCAGTAGTACCGACAGGGGAATTAGATCACCCCTCCACTTT. This sequence encodes CASSTDRGIRSPLHF.

The chain carries TRBV3-1 (or the pseudogene TRBV3-2) and TRBJ1-4; D unclear. Germline CDR1 LGHDT, CDR2 YNNKEL (reference sequence). Trimming took off 0 bases at V and 10 bases at J, with 15 bases between the two ends. CDR3 length: 15 amino acids. The CDR3 loop reads CASSQESRNSVKLFF. For the CDR3, the DNA is TGTGCCAGCAGCCAAGAGAGTAGGAACAGTGTAAAACTGTTTTTT.

The chain is built from TRBV18 and TRBJ1-4; D uncertain. The length of the CDR3 is 13 residues. The germline V gene encodes CDR1 KGHSH and CDR2 LQKENI. The V gene lost 2 bases and the J gene lost 7 bases, with 8 bases spanning the gap. The CDR3 sequence is CASSPGLGEKLFF. CDR3 nucleotides: TGTGCCAGCTCACCAGGGCTGGGTGAAAAACTGTTTTTT.

The V gene is TRBV27, the J gene TRBJ2-1, with a weak D call TRBD2 (6 bases). The CDR3 runs 15 residues. V was trimmed by 5 bases and J by 8 bases, leaving 19 bases between them. Germline V CDR1 and CDR2: MNHEY, SMNVEV (reference sequence). CDR3 in amino acids: CASSLLGTWVDEQFF. The CDR3 DNA sequence: TGTGCCAGCAGTCTCCTAGGGACTTGGGTTGATGAGCAGTTCTTC.

This sequence joins TRBV5-4 and TRBJ1-4; the match to TRBD1 covers 10 bases. After removal of 4 bases from V and 2 bases from J, the junction contained 5 bases not matched to a gene. The length of the CDR3 is 16 residues. CDR1 is SGHNT and CDR2 is YYREEE in the germline V gene (reference sequence). The CDR3 DNA reads TGTGCCAGCAGCCCGACAGGGGGCGGTACTAATGAAAAACTGTTTTTT. Its protein product is CASSPTGGGTNEKLFF.

This clone is a singleton in its sample. This chain joins TRBV6-1 and TRBJ2-1, with 9 bases lining up with TRBD1. The CDR3 contains 19 residues. Germline-derived CDR1 and CDR2 are MNHNS and SASEGT. V gave up 3 bases and J gave up 1 base; unmatched junction bases: 13. Here the CDR3 reads CASSDHDRGSSLSYNEQFF. In nucleotides, the CDR3 is TGTGCCAGCAGTGACCACGACAGGGGGAGTAGCCTGTCCTACAATGAGCAGTTCTTC.

The chain carries TRBV6-1 and TRBJ2-5; 8 nucleotides agree with TRBD2. This CDR3 contains 17 residues. The junction had 12 bases not matched to a gene; V was cut back by 2 bases and J by 4 bases. Looked up from germline, CDR1 is MNHNS and CDR2 is SASEGT. The CDR3 DNA follows: TGTGCCAGCAGTGAATTGTATAGCGGGATAGTCGGAGAGACCCAGTACTTC. Residues: CASSELYSGIVGETQYF.

The J gene is TRBJ2-7, the V gene TRBV7-9; 9 bases match TRBD2. The V gene end was trimmed by 1 base and the J gene end by 2 bases; junction bases not matched to a gene: 6. The germline V gene has CDR1 SEHNR and CDR2 FQNEAQ (reference sequence). CDR3 length: 16 amino acids. CDR3 in DNA: TGTGCCAGCAGCTTAGGGTCTAGCGGGGTAGCCTACGAGCAGTACTTC. Translated: CASSLGSSGVAYEQYF.

The gene calls are TRBV7-2 and TRBJ1-4, with 8 bases matching TRBD1. Trimming at V came to 3 bases and at J to 8 bases, leaving 5 bases not matched to a gene. The CDR3 is 14 amino acids. CDR1 is SGHTA and CDR2 is FQGNSA in the germline V gene. The CDR3 DNA reads as TGTGCCAGCAGCTTGCAGGGGGCGGACGAAAAACTGTTTTTT. It encodes CASSLQGADEKLFF.

This clone has just one count. The gene calls are TRBV2 and TRBJ1-2, with 12 bases aligning to TRBD1. V lost 3 bases to trimming and J lost 6 bases; unmatched junction nucleotides: 8. Germline V lookup: CDR1 SNHLY, CDR2 FYNNEI. This CDR3 is built from 16 residues. The CDR3 nucleotides are TGTGCCAGCAGTGACGGTTCCGGGACAGGGGGCGATGGCTACACCTTC. This gives the protein CASSDGSGTGGDGYTF.

The chain joins TRBV12-5 to TRBJ1-5; unclear D gene. The V end was cut by 5 bases, the J end by 6 bases, with 20 bases between. The CDR3 contains 16 residues. The V gene's germline CDR1 is LGHNT and CDR2 FRNRAP. Here the CDR3 reads CASGAAKGPGPQPQHF. CDR3 DNA sequence: TGTGCTAGTGGTGCCGCGAAGGGCCCAGGACCTCAGCCCCAGCATTTT.

This clone has just one count. Other DNA variants within this sample encode the same CDR3. V and J are TRBV18 and TRBJ1-4; TRBD1 matches at 11 bases. The CDR3 has 14 amino acids. Trimming cost V 3 bases and J 7 bases; bases outside gene matches: 1. CDR1 and CDR2 from the germline V gene are KGHSH and LQKENI. The CDR3, as DNA: TGTGCCAGCTCACCGGGACAGGGGGGTGAAAAACTGTTTTTT. Amino acids: CASSPGQGGEKLFF.

The V call is TRBV7-3, the J call TRBJ2-2, with D perhaps TRBD2 (6 bases). This CDR3 region has 16 residues. Germline assignment: CDR1 SGHTA and CDR2 FQGTGA. V lost 8 bases and J lost 5, with 21 bases in between. CDR3 region: CASGPATGVVTGELFF. The CDR3 coding sequence is TGTGCCAGCGGCCCCGCCACGGGAGTGGTTACCGGGGAGCTGTTTTTT. The full variable domain, in which reference TRBV7-3 and TRBJ2-2 provide the parts outside the CDR3, is GAGVSQTPSNKVTEKGKYVELRCDPISGHTALYWYRQSLGQGPEFLIYFQGTGAADDSGLPNDRFFAVRPEGSVSTLKIQRTERGDSAVYLCASGPATGVVTGELFFGEGSRLTVL.

V is TRBV4-3 and J is TRBJ2-1, with TRBD2 identical over 10 bases. This CDR3 spans 17 amino acids. V shed 0 bases and J 6 bases; nucleotides not matched to a gene: 8. From germline, CDR1 is LGHNA and CDR2 YSLEER. CDR3 nucleotide sequence: TGCGCCAGCAGCCAAGACCCCCGACTAGCGGGTCTCAATGAGCAGTTCTTC. Translating gives CASSQDPRLAGLNEQFF.

The chain combines TRBV5-1 with TRBJ1-1; D gene uncertain. V lost 0 bases and J 0 bases, leaving 6 bases between the germline ends. This CDR3 is 14 amino acids long. Germline V gene sequence: CDR1 SGHRS, CDR2 YFSETQ. CDR3 DNA: TGCGCCAGCAGCTTGGACAGTTTGAACACTGAAGCTTTCTTT. This translates into CASSLDSLNTEAFF.

CDR3 DNA sequence: TGTGCCAGCAGCGGGAGAACTGGGGCCAACGTCCTGACTTTC. Encoded protein: CASSGRTGANVLTF. This rearrangement joins TRBV9 to TRBJ2-6; D unclear. CDR1 is SGDLS and CDR2 is YYNGEE in the germline V gene. V gave up 3 bases and J gave up 2 bases, with 6 bases separating them. The CDR3 has 14 amino acids.

The V and J genes are TRBV5-1 and TRBJ2-3; D is undetermined. This CDR3 contains 13 residues. CDR1 is SGHRS and CDR2 is YFSETQ in the germline V gene. Deletions cut 3 bases from V and 1 base from J, with 6 bases between. The CDR3 DNA follows: TGCGCCAGCAGCTACCAAGGCACAGATACGCAGTATTTT. Its translation is CASSYQGTDTQYF.

The chain couples TRBV6-5 to TRBJ1-3, with D unclear. V was cut by 0 bases and J by 0 bases, with 9 bases left in between. The CDR3 loop spans 16 amino acids. The germline gives CDR1 MNHEY, CDR2 SVGAGI. The CDR3 protein is CASSYSGRSSGNTIYF. In nucleotides, the CDR3 is TGTGCCAGCAGTTACTCGGGCAGAAGCTCTGGAAACACCATATATTTT.

J is TRBJ1-2 and V is TRBV7-9; possibly TRBD1 for D (6 bases). CDR1 is SEHNR, CDR2 FQNEAQ, per germline (reference sequence). Trimming took off 5 bases at V and 4 bases at J, with 14 bases between the two ends. The CDR3 sequence is 14 residues long. The CDR3 protein is CASSAQGLPYGYTF. DNA of the CDR3: TGTGCCAGCAGCGCACAGGGCCTCCCCTATGGCTACACCTTC.

The chain links TRBV12-3 or TRBV12-4 to TRBJ2-3; D unclear. V lost 10 bases to trimming and J lost 10 bases, with 6 bases between them. The CDR3 covers 8 residues. The CDR3 region is CATRPQYF. CDR3 nucleotides: TGTGCCACCCGTCCGCAGTATTTT.

The chain combines TRBV27 with TRBJ1-6; perhaps TRBD1 as D (6 bases). Germline V lookup: CDR1 MNHEY, CDR2 SMNVEV (reference sequence). The CDR3 has 14 amino acids. With 3 bases removed from V and 8 bases from J, the gap between germline ends came to 11 bases. The CDR3 spells CASSFDRTHSPLHF. As DNA, the CDR3 is TGTGCCAGCAGTTTTGACAGGACTCATTCACCCCTCCACTTT.

The chain links TRBV12-3 or TRBV12-4 to TRBJ2-7; D is undetermined. The CDR3 runs to 13 residues. V was trimmed by 2 bases and J by 2 bases, leaving 7 bases between them. CDR3 nucleotides: TGTGCCAGCAGTTTAAGAGTTCCCTACGAGCAGTACTTC. Its protein product is CASSLRVPYEQYF.

This chain uses TRBV6-5 with TRBJ1-3; a weak D match, TRBD1 (6 bases). From germline, CDR1 is MNHEY and CDR2 SVGAGI. V lost 2 bases and J lost 4, with 12 bases in between. The CDR3 extends over 15 amino acids. CDR3 sequence: CASSYRGAKGNTIYF. As DNA, the CDR3 is TGTGCCAGCAGTTACCGGGGGGCGAAGGGAAACACCATATATTTT.

This sequence joins TRBV19 and TRBJ1-3; D gene unclear. The CDR3 is 15 amino acids. Germline lookup yields CDR1 LNHDA and CDR2 SQIVND (reference sequence). Trimming removed 3 bases from V and 0 bases from J, with 9 bases in between. CDR3 sequence (DNA): TGTGCCAGTAGTATCGGGCGGTTCTCTGGAAACACCATATATTTT. Amino acids: CASSIGRFSGNTIYF.

The chain employs TRBV24-1 and TRBJ2-1; TRBD2 matches at 8 bases. Germline trimming cut 5 bases from V and 2 bases from J; bases unmatched to any gene: 7. Germline CDR1 and CDR2: KGHDR and SFDVKD. The CDR3 length is 16 residues. In DNA, the CDR3 is TGTGCCACCAGTGCCCTTCAGGGACTAGCCTACAATGAGCAGTTCTTC. Its translation: CATSALQGLAYNEQFF.